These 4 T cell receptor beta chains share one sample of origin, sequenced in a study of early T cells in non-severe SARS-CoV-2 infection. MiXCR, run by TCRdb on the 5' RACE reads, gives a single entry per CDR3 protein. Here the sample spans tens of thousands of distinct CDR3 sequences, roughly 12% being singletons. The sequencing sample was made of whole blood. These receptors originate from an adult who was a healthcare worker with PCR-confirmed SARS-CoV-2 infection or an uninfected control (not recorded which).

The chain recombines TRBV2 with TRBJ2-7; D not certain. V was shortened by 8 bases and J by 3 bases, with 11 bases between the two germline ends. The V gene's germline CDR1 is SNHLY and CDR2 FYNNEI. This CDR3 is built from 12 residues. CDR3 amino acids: CASAEGGYEQYF. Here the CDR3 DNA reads TGTGCCAGCGCCGAAGGCGGCTACGAGCAGTACTTC. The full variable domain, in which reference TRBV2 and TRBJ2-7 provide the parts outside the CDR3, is EPEVTQTPSHQVTQMGQEVILRCVPISNHLYFYWYRQILGQKVEFLVSFYNNEISEKSEIFDDQFSVERPDGSNFTLKIRSTKLEDSAMYFCASAEGGYEQYFGPGTRLTVT.

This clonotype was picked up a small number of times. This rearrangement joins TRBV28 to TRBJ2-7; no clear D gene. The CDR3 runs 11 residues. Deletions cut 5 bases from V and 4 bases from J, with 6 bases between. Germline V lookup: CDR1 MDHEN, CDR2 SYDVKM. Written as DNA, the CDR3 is TGTGCCAGCAGTCACGTATACGAGCAGTACTTC. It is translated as CASSHVYEQYF.

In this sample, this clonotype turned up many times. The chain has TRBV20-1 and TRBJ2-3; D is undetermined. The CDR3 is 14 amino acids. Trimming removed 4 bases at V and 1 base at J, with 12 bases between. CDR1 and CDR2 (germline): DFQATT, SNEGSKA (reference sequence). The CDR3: CSAIKIEGTDTQYF. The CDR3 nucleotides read TGCAGTGCTATCAAGATTGAAGGCACAGATACGCAGTATTTT.

CDR3 amino acids: CASSYSTGGGASTDTQYF. CDR3 DNA sequence: TGTGCCAGCAGTTACTCCACCGGTGGGGGGGCTAGCACAGATACGCAGTATTTT. The rearrangement uses TRBV6-5 and TRBJ2-3; tentatively, D is TRBD2 (7 bases). The CDR3 totals 18 residues. V was trimmed by 0 bases and J by 0 bases, leaving 16 bases between them. CDR1 and CDR2 (germline): MNHEY, SVGAGI.